The 20 T cell receptor beta chains below were found in one sample sequenced in a study of shared clonotypes between healthy human individuals. In the naive CD8 group, cells lacked CD45RO and were positively selected for CCR7, so terminally differentiated effector memory CD45RA+ cells were left out. TCRdb keeps only in-frame clones here, not all; method: immunoSEQ multiplex PCR. In the table there are under 2,000,000 clones, about 95% of which are singletons. The source material was naive CD8+ T cells sorted from blood. Receptors originate from a man younger than 35 in good health.

The chain links TRBV7-8 to TRBJ1-2, with D unresolved. Germline V gene sequence: CDR1 SGHVS, CDR2 FQNEAQ. The CDR3 totals 13 residues. With 1 base removed from V and 3 bases from J, the gap between germline ends came to 6 bases. The CDR3 here is CASSLVWDYGYTF. As DNA, the CDR3 is TGTGCCAGCAGCTTAGTTTGGGACTATGGCTACACCTTC.

The chain combines TRBV12-2 with TRBJ2-2; whether TRBD2, the table's D call, matches the DNA was not checked. TRBV12-2 is recorded as a pseudogene. This CDR3 spans 16 amino acids. The CDR3 sequence is CASRLENAGLHGELFF. The CDR3 region has the DNA TGTGCAAGTCGCTTAGAGAATGCGGGATTACACGGGGAGCTGTTTTTT.

The chain links TRBV19 to TRBJ1-1; 7 positions agree with TRBD1. Germline values: CDR1 LNHDA, CDR2 SQIVND (reference sequence). The ends lost 0 bases at V and 4 bases at J; junction bases unmatched: 8. The length of the CDR3 is 16 residues. CDR3 protein: CASSIEERDRATEAFF. The CDR3 DNA reads TGTGCCAGTAGTATAGAAGAAAGAGACAGGGCCACTGAAGCTTTCTTT. Drawing the rest from reference TRBV19 and TRBJ1-1, the complete variable domain is DGGITQSPKYLFRKEGQNVTLSCEQNLNHDAMYWYRQDPGQGLRLIYYSQIVNDFQKGDIAEGYSVSREKKESFPLTVTSAQKNPTAFYLCASSIEERDRATEAFFGQGTRLTVV.

Worth noting for this clone: This specimen includes other DNA sequences encoding the same CDR3. The rearrangement joins TRBV5-6 to TRBJ2-4; no reliable D call. In germline, CDR1 is SGHDT, CDR2 YYEEEE. The CDR3 contains 11 residues. Trimming removed 2 bases from V and 7 bases from J, with 4 bases in between. CDR3 sequence: CASSLGNIQYF. The CDR3 DNA follows: TGTGCCAGCAGCTTAGGGAACATTCAGTACTTC.

This clone was observed a single time. The chain combines TRBV6-1 with TRBJ1-5; D is unclear. CDR3 length: 18 amino acids. Trimming cost V 2 bases and J 0 bases, with 17 bases left between them. Germline V gene sequence: CDR1 MNHNS, CDR2 SASEGT. This CDR3 reads CASSEREPYSYSNQPQHF. CDR3 coding DNA: TGTGCCAGCAGTGAAAGAGAACCGTACTCATATAGCAATCAGCCCCAGCATTTT.

As to this clone: The same CDR3 also results from other DNA sequences found in this sample. The rearrangement links TRBV9 to TRBJ2-7, with D tentatively TRBD2 (7 bases). The germline V gene has CDR1 SGDLS and CDR2 YYNGEE. V lost 0 bases to trimming and J lost 2 bases, with 12 bases between them. CDR3 length: 15 amino acids. As DNA, the CDR3 is TGTGCCAGCAGCGTAGTGGGGGGGCCGGCCTACGAGCAGTACTTC. This encodes CASSVVGGPAYEQYF.

This chain joins TRBV4-3 and TRBJ2-3; 7 bases align to TRBD1. The germline CDR1 and CDR2 sequences are LGHNA and YSLEER. V trimming: 2 bases; J trimming: 5 bases; junction bases outside the gene matches: 10. The CDR3 spans 16 residues. CDR3 protein: CASSQLTGVRGDTQYF. The CDR3 region has the DNA TGCGCCAGCAGCCAACTTACAGGGGTTCGTGGAGATACGCAGTATTTT.

The V and J genes are TRBV9 and TRBJ2-5; D gene unclear. Trimming left V 0 bases short and J 4 bases short, with 13 bases between. The CDR3 spans 15 residues. Germline V gene data show CDR1 as SGDLS and CDR2 as YYNGEE. CDR3 nucleotide sequence: TGTGCCAGCAGCGTAGAGGGTAGTCCCCGAGAGACCCAGTACTTC. Its translation is CASSVEGSPRETQYF.

A single count supports this clone. This chain connects TRBV2 to TRBJ1-5; possible D gene TRBD1, 6 bases. V was clipped by 2 bases and J by 4 bases, with 12 bases between them. The germline gives CDR1 SNHLY, CDR2 FYNNEI. The CDR3 is 15 amino acids. CDR3 sequence (DNA): TGTGCCAGCAGTGAATCGACAGGTGGAAATCAGCCCCAGCATTTT. Its translation is CASSESTGGNQPQHF.

Concerning this clone: At one end, the junction sequence differs from germline, possibly due to a read error. The rearrangement uses TRBV7-7 and TRBJ2-3; D not certain. The CDR3 spans 14 residues. Germline CDR1 SSHAT, CDR2 FNYEAQ (reference sequence). The CDR3 sequence is CASSPSDPADTQYF. Here the CDR3 DNA reads TGTGCTAGCAGCCCGTCGGATCCGGCAGATACGCAGTATTTT.

In regard to this clone: The sample holds other DNA sequences that translate to the same CDR3. This chain connects TRBV4-1 to TRBJ2-7; D gene ambiguous. V gave up 2 bases and J gave up 0 bases, with 5 bases separating them. In germline, CDR1 is MGHRA, CDR2 YSYEKL. This CDR3 has 13 amino acids. The DNA of the CDR3 is TGCGCCAGCAGCCAACAGGACTCCTACGAGCAGTACTTC. This codes for CASSQQDSYEQYF.

For this clone: Given a much more abundant clone one base away, this may be a read error. This sample also contains other DNA sequences that code for the same CDR3. The chain has TRBV13 and TRBJ2-7; D not resolved. Germline-derived CDR1 and CDR2 are PRHDT and FYEKMQ (reference sequence). V was trimmed by 0 bases and J by 5 bases, leaving 2 bases between them. This CDR3 region has 11 residues. The CDR3 DNA follows: TGTGCCAGCAGCTTAGGCCACGAGCAGTACTTC. This gives the protein CASSLGHEQYF.

Worth noting for this clone: The same CDR3 can be traced to other DNA sequences in this sample. The chain employs TRBV20-1 and TRBJ2-3, with D unclear. Per germline, CDR1 DFQATT and CDR2 SNEGSKA (reference sequence). This CDR3 comprises 11 residues. The V and J ends lost 0 bases and 4 bases respectively, with 2 bases between them. The CDR3 sequence is CSARDPDTQYF. The CDR3 nucleotides are TGCAGTGCTAGAGATCCAGATACGCAGTATTTT.

The J gene is TRBJ1-5, the V gene TRBV6-5; 9 bases match TRBD1. The CDR3 covers 15 residues. Trimming took 6 bases from V and 1 from J; bases not matched to a gene: 4. Germline V gene data show CDR1 as MNHEY and CDR2 as SVGAGI. The chain's CDR3 is CASRQGARSNQPQHF. The CDR3 coding sequence is TGTGCCAGCAGACAGGGGGCGCGGAGCAATCAGCCCCAGCATTTT.

The chain links TRBV28 to TRBJ2-1; D uncertain. Germline loops: CDR1 MDHEN, CDR2 SYDVKM. CDR3 length: 14 amino acids. The V end was cut by 2 bases, the J end by 6 bases, with 11 bases between. CDR3 bases: TGTGCCAGCAGTTTACTTCCCTCACTCAATGAGCAGTTCTTC. It specifies CASSLLPSLNEQFF.

CDR3 sequence reads: CASSLVGLAAYEQYF. The CDR3 DNA follows: TGTGCCAGCAGCTTAGTAGGACTAGCTGCCTACGAGCAGTACTTC. The V gene is TRBV7-2, the J gene TRBJ2-7; 8 bases are shared with TRBD2. CDR1 is SGHTA and CDR2 is FQGNSA in the germline V gene. The CDR3 runs to 15 residues. Trimming took 1 base from V and 2 from J; bases not matched to a gene: 4.

The rearrangement uses TRBV5-1 and TRBJ2-5; 9 nucleotides line up with TRBD2. Trimming took 0 bases from V and 0 from J; bases not matched to a gene: 12. The germline V gene encodes CDR1 SGHRS and CDR2 YFSETQ. The CDR3 has 19 amino acids. The CDR3 is CASSLAEIAGAVYQETQYF. In DNA, the CDR3 is TGCGCCAGCAGCTTGGCCGAAATAGCGGGAGCAGTATACCAAGAGACCCAGTACTTC.

The rearrangement links TRBV28 to TRBJ2-7; no reliable D call. The V gene lost 1 base and the J gene lost 4 bases, with 11 bases spanning the gap. The germline gives CDR1 MDHEN, CDR2 SYDVKM. CDR3 length: 14 residues. This chain's CDR3 is CASSLSHGPYEQYF. DNA for the CDR3: TGTGCCAGCAGTTTATCCCACGGTCCATACGAGCAGTACTTC.

The chain couples TRBV4-3 to TRBJ2-7, with no clear D. The CDR3 is 14 amino acids. Germline V gene lookup returns CDR1 LGHNA and CDR2 YSLEER. Trimming cost V 4 bases and J 3 bases, with 13 bases left between them. This CDR3 reads CASSRSRSDYEQYF. Written as DNA, the CDR3 is TGCGCCAGCAGCCGTTCTAGGAGCGACTACGAGCAGTACTTC.

The rearrangement uses TRBV28 and TRBJ1-5, with 10 bases matching TRBD1. V lost 6 bases, J lost 0 bases, and 11 bases stayed unmatched. Per germline, CDR1 MDHEN and CDR2 SYDVKM. There are 18 residues in the CDR3. CDR3 DNA sequence: TGTGCCAGCAGAGGACAGGGGGTGTACCGATATAGCAATCAGCCCCAGCATTTT. Translating it yields CASRGQGVYRYSNQPQHF.